This TCR beta chain derives from a study of blood T cell repertoires in COVID-19. Across the whole study: The samples span acute and convalescent COVID-19 from the United States, Italy and Spain. T cells, B-cell-depleted T cells, or PBMCs provided the cDNA or gDNA that served as material.

Produced via immunoSEQ multiplex PCR; TCRdb's table is partial and in-frame only. Counted here are 50,000 to 65,000 clones, roughly 82% occurring once; the ten biggest clones make up roughly a fifth. Deletions cut 6 bases from V and 4 bases from J, with 16 bases between. Germline V gene sequence: CDR1 KGHSH, CDR2 LQKENI. This CDR3 is 14 amino acids long. Many counts were recorded for this clone. The J gene is TRBJ2-7, the V gene TRBV18, with a possible D match to TRBD2 (6 bases). This clonotype originated in a woman aged 55-70 years with acute or convalescent COVID-19. The sequenced material came from peripheral blood. CDR3 loop: CASSRETGGYEQYF. CDR3 coding DNA: TGTGCCAGCTCCCGCGAAACAGGAGGGTACGAGCAGTACTTC. The full variable domain, with the rest looked up from reference TRBV18 and TRBJ2-7, is NAGVMQNPRHLVRRRGQEARLRCSPMKGHSHVYWYRQLPEEGLKFMVYLQKENIIDESGMPKERFSAEFPKEGPSILRIQQVVRGDSAAYFCASSRETGGYEQYFGPGTRLTVT.